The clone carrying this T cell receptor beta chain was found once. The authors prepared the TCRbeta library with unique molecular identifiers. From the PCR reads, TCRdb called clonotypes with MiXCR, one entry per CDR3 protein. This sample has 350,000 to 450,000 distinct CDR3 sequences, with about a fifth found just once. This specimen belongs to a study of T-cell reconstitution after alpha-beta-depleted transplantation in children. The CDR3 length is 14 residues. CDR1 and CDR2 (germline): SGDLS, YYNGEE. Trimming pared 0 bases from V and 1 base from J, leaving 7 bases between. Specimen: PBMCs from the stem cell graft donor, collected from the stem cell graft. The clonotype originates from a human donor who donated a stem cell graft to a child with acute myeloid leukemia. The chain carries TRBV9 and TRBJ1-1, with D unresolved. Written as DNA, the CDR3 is TGTGCCAGCAGCGTAGGATGGCAGAACACTGAAGCTTTCTTT. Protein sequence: CASSVGWQNTEAFF.